This record looks at one TCR beta chain sequence and its context. Its specificity is not known. With V trimmed by 4 bases and J by 9 bases, 4 bases remained unmatched. The CDR3 runs to 14 residues. Per the germline V gene, CDR1 is SGHTA and CDR2 is FQGTGA. This sample was taken from a study of shared clonotypes between healthy human individuals. General study results and limits: Only a few donors were included, so the genetic and exposure-history diversity represented was limited.

Method: immunoSEQ multiplex PCR; TCRdb's copy keeps in-frame clones and lacks some. The data contain under 200,000 clones, around 93% of them seen just once; the ten biggest clones take up 0.067%. The clonotype originates from a woman in her 30s in good health. Sequencing was performed on naive CD4+ T cells sorted from blood. Subset reported: CD45RA+ positively selected. The chain couples TRBV7-3 to TRBJ2-1, with 12 nucleotides matching TRBD2. CDR3 in amino acids: CASSSLAGGVEQFF. The CDR3 region has the DNA TGTGCCAGCAGCTCCCTAGCGGGAGGGGTTGAGCAGTTCTTC.